This record looks at one T cell receptor (beta chain) sequence and its context. Trimming removed 7 bases at V and 5 bases at J, with 17 bases between. Germline V gene data show CDR1 as MNHEY and CDR2 as SMNVEV (reference sequence). This CDR3 contains 14 residues. Sequencing used immunoSEQ multiplex PCR; TCRdb keeps in-frame clones, though not all of them. This table has roughly 89,000 clones, about nine tenths appearing once. The entry originates in a study of control samples from healthy donors and cancer patients. The clonotype comes from a man between 50 and 59 years old in good health. Material: blood. The chain uses TRBV27 and TRBJ1-1, with D perhaps TRBD1 (6 bases). CDR3 coding DNA: TGTGCCAGCAACCCCTGGGGGCAGAATACTGAAGCTTTCTTT. Protein: CASNPWGQNTEAFF.